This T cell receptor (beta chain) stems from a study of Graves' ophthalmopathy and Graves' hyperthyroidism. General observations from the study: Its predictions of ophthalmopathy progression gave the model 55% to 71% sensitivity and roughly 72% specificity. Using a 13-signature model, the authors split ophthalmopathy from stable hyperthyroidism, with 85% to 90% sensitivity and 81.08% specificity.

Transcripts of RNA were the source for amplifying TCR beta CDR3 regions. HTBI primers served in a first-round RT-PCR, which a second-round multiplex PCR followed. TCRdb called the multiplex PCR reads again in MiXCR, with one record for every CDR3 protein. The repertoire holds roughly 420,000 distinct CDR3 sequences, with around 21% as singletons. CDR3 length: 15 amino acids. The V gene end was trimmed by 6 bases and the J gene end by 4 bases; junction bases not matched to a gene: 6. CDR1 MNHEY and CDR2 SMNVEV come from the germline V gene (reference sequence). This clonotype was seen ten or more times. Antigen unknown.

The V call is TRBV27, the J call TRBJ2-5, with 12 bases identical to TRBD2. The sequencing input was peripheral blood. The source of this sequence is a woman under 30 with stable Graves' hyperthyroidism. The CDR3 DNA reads TGTGCCAGCAGCCCGACTAGCGGGAGAACAGAGACCCAGTACTTC. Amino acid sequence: CASSPTSGRTETQYF.